This is a list of T cell receptor beta chains from one sample in a study of CD8 T cells in ankylosing spondylitis. TCRdb reanalysed the 5' RACE reads using MiXCR and keeps one entry per CDR3 protein. The sample includes about 540,000 distinct CDR3 sequences, more than 9.5% of them seen just once. The sequencing input was blood, either unsorted or a sorted T cell fraction (not recorded which). These receptors all stem from a male donor with ankylosing spondylitis. Both conserved end residues are part of each CDR3. D genes are given only for firm matches. Size is omitted from some rows. Given values are once, few, many or a class for expanded clones.

j_call d_call v_call clone_size cdr3_aa cdr3_nt
TRBJ2-1 TRBD2 TRBV7-6 - CASSLRRGGGSGRDEQFF TGTGCCAGCAGCTTACGTCGCGGTGGGGGTAGCGGGAGAGATGAGCAGTTCTTC
TRBJ1-1 - TRBV7-2 few CASGEGNTEVFF TGTGCCAGCGGGGAGGGGAACACTGAAGTTTTCTTT
TRBJ1-5 - TRBV20-1 many CSAAEQGRVGNQPQHF TGCAGTGCTGCCGAGCAGGGACGGGTTGGCAATCAGCCCCAGCATTTT
TRBJ2-1 - TRBV12-3/TRBV12-4 - CASSLGGMDNEQFF TGTGCCAGCAGTTTGGGGGGAATGGACAATGAGCAGTTCTTC
TRBJ2-1 - TRBV3-1 few CASKRGESMYNEQFF TGTGCCAGCAAACGAGGGGAGAGTATGTACAATGAGCAGTTCTTC
TRBJ2-7 - TRBV12-3/TRBV12-4 many CASSSDGVFYEQYF TGTGCCAGCAGCTCGGACGGCGTTTTCTACGAGCAGTACTTC
TRBJ1-2 TRBD1 TRBV7-8 - CASSFHGQGHYGYTF TGTGCCAGCAGCTTTCACGGACAGGGGCACTATGGCTACACCTTC
TRBJ1-5 - TRBV18 - CASSPGTHSNQPQHF TGTGCCAGCTCACCCGGGACTCATAGCAATCAGCCCCAGCATTTT
TRBJ1-1 - TRBV12-3/TRBV12-4 few CASSLQEAEAFF TGTGCCAGCAGCTTACAGGAGGCTGAAGCTTTCTTT
TRBJ1-5 - TRBV20-1 few CSAPTVDSNQPQHF TGCAGTGCTCCCACGGTGGATAGCAATCAGCCCCAGCATTTT
TRBJ2-7 - TRBV3-1 - CASSQEARQRSYEQYF TGTGCCAGCAGCCAAGAAGCTCGCCAGCGGAGCTACGAGCAGTACTTC
TRBJ2-1 - TRBV5-1 - CASSLEAQSYNEQFF TGCGCCAGCAGCTTGGAAGCGCAGTCCTACAATGAGCAGTTCTTC
TRBJ2-4 TRBD2 TRBV5-6 - CASSLLAGELAKNIQYF TGTGCCAGCAGCTTACTAGCGGGCGAATTAGCCAAAAACATTCAGTACTTC
TRBJ2-3 TRBD2 TRBV5-1 - CASSLRSGSRGWSRGDTQYF TGCGCCAGCAGCTTGAGAAGCGGGAGTAGGGGGTGGAGCCGAGGAGATACGCAGTATTTT
TRBJ2-7 - TRBV5-8 - CASSRTGTPYEQYF TGTGCCAGCAGCCGCACCGGGACCCCCTACGAGCAGTACTTC
TRBJ1-6 - TRBV20-1 - CSVQSGSPLHF TGCAGTGTTCAGTCTGGCTCACCCCTCCACTTT
TRBJ2-2 - TRBV25-1 few CASSEGLATGRDTGELFF TGTGCCAGCAGTGAGGGATTAGCTACAGGTCGGGACACCGGGGAGCTGTTTTTT
TRBJ2-3 - TRBV5-1 many CASSSYRANQGVDTQYF TGCGCCAGCAGCTCGTACAGGGCTAACCAGGGTGTAGATACGCAGTATTTT
TRBJ1-5 - TRBV27 - CASSSIPGRVGQPQHF TGTGCCAGCAGTTCCATCCCAGGCAGGGTAGGTCAGCCCCAGCATTTT
TRBJ1-1 TRBD1 TRBV5-1 many CASSSDRANTEAFF TGTGCCAGCAGTTCCGACAGGGCGAACACTGAAGCTTTCTTT
TRBJ2-7 TRBD1 TRBV5-1 many CASSSGTGSLNEQYF TGCGCCAGCAGCTCGGGGACAGGGAGTCTTAACGAGCAGTACTTC
TRBJ1-2 TRBD1 TRBV5-1 - CASSVQGPFYGYTF TGCGCCAGCAGCGTACAGGGGCCTTTCTATGGCTACACCTTC
TRBJ1-2 - TRBV12-3/TRBV12-4 - CASSLFPDGYTF TGTGCCAGCAGTTTGTTTCCGGACGGCTACACCTTC
TRBJ2-1 TRBD1 TRBV24-1 many CATSPGQGAWNEQFF TGTGCCACCAGTCCGGGACAGGGGGCTTGGAATGAGCAGTTCTTC
TRBJ2-5 TRBD1 TRBV11-1 - CASSARDRGGQETQYF TGTGCCAGCAGCGCCCGAGACAGGGGTGGCCAAGAGACCCAGTACTTC
TRBJ2-1 TRBD2 TRBV20-1 - CSASPPEAGVLLGEQFF TGCAGTGCTAGTCCACCTGAAGCGGGAGTTCTGTTAGGTGAGCAGTTCTTC
TRBJ2-1 - TRBV5-1 few CASSLADSYNEQFF TGCGCCAGCAGTTTAGCGGACTCCTACAATGAGCAGTTCTTC
TRBJ2-3 - TRBV7-9 - CASSFGVFTDTQYF TGTGCCAGCAGCTTCGGAGTCTTCACAGATACGCAGTATTTT
TRBJ2-7 TRBD2 TRBV5-1 many CASSYGTRSYDEQYF TGCGCCAGCAGCTACGGGACTAGGAGCTATGACGAGCAGTACTTC
TRBJ2-7 TRBD2 TRBV12-3/TRBV12-4 - CASQKLAGFDEQYF TGTGCCAGCCAGAAACTAGCGGGTTTTGACGAGCAGTACTTC
TRBJ2-2 - TRBV20-1 few CSAEPGRNTGELFF TGCAGTGCTGAACCCGGGAGGAACACCGGGGAGCTGTTTTTT
TRBJ2-3 - TRBV12-3/TRBV12-4 few CASRGSGASTDTQYF TGTGCCAGCAGGGGTTCGGGGGCTAGCACAGATACGCAGTATTTT
TRBJ1-1 TRBD1 TRBV27 many CASTTSGNRGFRTEAFF TGTGCCAGCACAACATCGGGTAACAGGGGGTTTCGGACTGAAGCTTTCTTT
TRBJ2-1 TRBD2 TRBV20-1 few CSAPPASGTHEQFF TGCAGTGCTCCTCCGGCTAGCGGGACCCATGAGCAGTTCTTC
TRBJ2-5 TRBD2 TRBV29-1 - CSVWGLAEETQYF TGCAGCGTTTGGGGCCTAGCGGAAGAGACCCAGTACTTC
TRBJ2-1 - TRBV7-9 few CASFGGETGVEQFF TGTGCCAGCTTTGGGGGCGAAACCGGGGTTGAGCAGTTCTTC
TRBJ2-1 TRBD1 TRBV29-1 - CSVGTGVPPEQFF TGCAGCGTTGGGACAGGGGTTCCTCCTGAGCAGTTCTTC
TRBJ1-1 - TRBV29-1 few CSVARTGPEAFF TGCAGCGTTGCCCGAACCGGCCCCGAAGCTTTCTTT
TRBJ1-6 - TRBV5-5 few CASSWRQRTDSPLHF TGTGCCAGCAGCTGGCGACAGAGGACCGATTCACCCCTCCACTTT
TRBJ2-1 - TRBV7-8 - CASFVANEQFF TGTGCCAGCTTTGTCGCGAATGAGCAGTTCTTC
TRBJ2-2 TRBD1 TRBV7-2 - CASSFRLGQSNTGELFF TGTGCCAGCAGCTTTCGACTGGGACAGTCCAACACCGGGGAGCTGTTTTTT